What follows are 19 T cell receptor beta chains derived from one specimen sequenced in a study of blood T cell repertoires in COVID-19. The repertoire was sequenced with immunoSEQ multiplex PCR; TCRdb's copy has only in-frame clones and lacks some. The sample has about 160,000 clones; roughly nine tenths are singletons. Sequenced sample: peripheral blood. These receptors originate from a man younger than 35 with COVID-19, enrolled during active disease.

The chain joins TRBV28 to TRBJ2-7; 9 bases line up with TRBD1. Trimming took 5 bases from V and 7 from J; bases not matched to a gene: 12. The germline V gene has CDR1 MDHEN and CDR2 SYDVKM. The CDR3 has 15 residues. The chain's CDR3 is CASSNGTGQYLEQYF. In DNA, the CDR3 is TGTGCCAGCAGTAATGGGACAGGGCAATATTTAGAGCAGTACTTC.

The rearrangement links TRBV27 to TRBJ2-3; 8 bases are a match to TRBD1. The V segment lost 5 bases and the J segment 1 base; nucleotides outside the gene matches: 14. CDR1 and CDR2 (germline): MNHEY, SMNVEV (reference sequence). The CDR3 length is 18 residues. The CDR3 nucleotides are TGTGCCAGCAGTCCGCATAGACAGGGGCTATGGGGCACAGATACGCAGTATTTT. This gives the protein CASSPHRQGLWGTDTQYF.

This sequence joins TRBV7-2 and TRBJ1-1; tentatively, D is TRBD1 (6 bases). Germline V gene lookup returns CDR1 SGHTA and CDR2 FQGNSA. The germline V and J ends were trimmed by 5 bases and 5 bases, with 24 bases remaining between them. There are 17 residues in the CDR3. CDR3 DNA: TGTGCCAGCAGCCCCTACTCTTACAGGGATGAAGCGACTGAAGCTTTCTTT. Protein product: CASSPYSYRDEATEAFF.

The gene calls are TRBV28 and TRBJ2-2; a weak D match, TRBD2 (6 bases). The CDR3 covers 15 residues. Deletions cut 6 bases from V and 2 bases from J, with 13 bases between. CDR1 and CDR2 (germline): MDHEN, SYDVKM. This chain's CDR3 is CASSTKRVNTGELFF. The CDR3 DNA follows: TGTGCCAGCAGCACAAAGCGGGTTAACACCGGGGAGCTGTTTTTT.

V and J are TRBV7-6 and TRBJ2-7; no clear D gene. CDR3 length: 12 residues. The V gene lost 6 bases and the J gene lost 9 bases, with 15 bases spanning the gap. Germline CDR1 SGHVS, CDR2 FNYEAQ. The CDR3 DNA follows: TGTGCCAGCAGTCAACCGGCAACGGGGCAGTACTTC. Its translation: CASSQPATGQYF.

The chain couples TRBV28 to TRBJ2-1; D is uncertain. Germline assignment: CDR1 MDHEN and CDR2 SYDVKM. Trimming pared 4 bases from V and 8 bases from J, leaving 9 bases between. The CDR3 covers 12 residues. CDR3 nucleotide sequence: TGTGCCAGCAGTTCGAGTTCGCATGAGCAGTTCTTC. Encoded protein: CASSSSSHEQFF.

In this sample, this clone turned up once. This chain joins TRBV29-1 and TRBJ1-2; TRBD1 aligns across 7 bases. V lost 5 bases to trimming and J lost 0 bases; unmatched junction nucleotides: 3. The germline V gene encodes CDR1 SQVTM and CDR2 ANQGSEA. This CDR3 contains 13 residues. The CDR3 sequence: CSVHGQANYGYTF. For the CDR3, the DNA is TGCAGCGTTCACGGACAGGCTAACTATGGCTACACCTTC.

This clone appeared once. The gene calls are TRBV27 and TRBJ2-7, with 11 bases lining up with TRBD1. Looked up from germline, CDR1 is MNHEY and CDR2 is SMNVEV (reference sequence). Losses at the gene ends were 8 bases for V and 6 bases for J; bases not matched to a gene: 3. The CDR3 extends over 12 amino acids. The DNA for the CDR3 is TGTGCCAGCTGGACAGGGGGCAGCGAGCAGTACTTC. It translates to CASWTGGSEQYF.

The rearrangement uses TRBV20-1 and TRBJ1-2, with 8 bases fitting TRBD1. Germline CDR1 reads DFQATT; CDR2 reads SNEGSKA (reference sequence). The CDR3 is 15 residues long. J was trimmed by 0 bases and V by 3 bases; bases with no gene match: 6. The CDR3 DNA sequence: TGCAGTGCTAGTGCCGGGACAGGAACTAACTATGGCTACACCTTC. It specifies CSASAGTGTNYGYTF.

This chain connects TRBV2 to TRBJ2-1; TRBD2 aligns across 13 bases. Germline trimming cut 6 bases from V and 0 bases from J; bases unmatched to any gene: 8. Germline CDR1 and CDR2: SNHLY and FYNNEI. This CDR3 is built from 18 residues. CDR3 nucleotide sequence: TGTGCCAGCAGGGTACTAGCGGGAGGGCCGAGCTCCTACAATGAGCAGTTCTTC. Encoded protein: CASRVLAGGPSSYNEQFF.

The chain carries TRBV27 and TRBJ2-5, with D maybe TRBD1 (6 bases). V was shortened by 5 bases and J by 5 bases, with 12 bases between the two germline ends. Per germline, CDR1 MNHEY and CDR2 SMNVEV (reference sequence). The CDR3 is 13 amino acids. The CDR3 nucleotides read TGTGCCAGCAGTATGAGGCAGGGGGAGACCCAGTACTTC. This translates into CASSMRQGETQYF.

This chain links TRBV6-6 with TRBJ1-3, with D perhaps matching TRBD1 (5 bases). The germline gives CDR1 MNHNY, CDR2 SVGAGI (reference sequence). V shed 6 bases and J shed 1 base, with 13 bases lying between them. This CDR3 is 15 amino acids long. The DNA of the CDR3 is TGTGCCAGCAGCCGGGACCGGGGGTCTGGAAACACCATATATTTT. This translates into CASSRDRGSGNTIYF.

J is TRBJ2-7 and V is TRBV7-8; D perhaps matches TRBD1 (6 bases). The V end was cut by 5 bases, the J end by 3 bases, with 17 bases between. Germline lookup yields CDR1 SGHVS and CDR2 FQNEAQ. This CDR3 contains 15 residues. CDR3: CASSPGTSQFYEQYF. The CDR3 nucleotides read TGTGCCAGCAGCCCGGGGACATCCCAATTCTACGAGCAGTACTTC. Complete variable domain (other parts from reference TRBV7-8 and TRBJ2-7): GAGVSQSPRYKVAKRGQDVALRCDPISGHVSLFWYQQALGQGPEFLTYFQNEAQLDKSGLPSDRFFAERPEGSVSTLKIQRTQQEDSAVYLCASSPGTSQFYEQYFGPGTRLTVT.

This clone appeared once. The rearrangement uses TRBV12-5 and TRBJ2-5; perhaps TRBD1 as D (7 bases). The ends were cut back, 6 bases at V and 5 bases at J, with 19 bases in the middle. Germline loops: CDR1 LGHNT, CDR2 FRNRAP. CDR3 length: 15 amino acids. The CDR3 sequence: CASGPGPSGGETQYF. CDR3 DNA: TGTGCTAGTGGCCCCGGACCTTCAGGGGGGGAGACCCAGTACTTC.

The chain couples TRBV15 to TRBJ1-6, with D possibly being TRBD1 (6 bases). V lost 0 bases to trimming and J lost 8 bases, with 11 bases between them. The germline CDR1 and CDR2 sequences are LNHNV and YYDKDF (reference sequence). This CDR3 has 15 residues. CDR3 DNA sequence: TGTGCCACCAGCAGAGATCAGGGGACCCATTCACCCCTCCACTTT. Residues: CATSRDQGTHSPLHF.

This clone was picked up a small number of times. V gene TRBV6-2 or TRBV6-3 combines with J gene TRBJ2-1; D might be TRBD2 (6 bases). The CDR3 sequence is 16 residues long. The V end was cut by 4 bases, the J end by 3 bases, with 16 bases between. The V gene's germline CDR1 is MNHEY and CDR2 SVGEGT. Written as DNA, the CDR3 is TGTGCCAGCAGTTGGACCCGGGAGTCTCTCTACAATGAGCAGTTCTTC. Its translation is CASSWTRESLYNEQFF.

This chain uses TRBV6-6 with TRBJ2-1; possible D gene TRBD1, 5 bases. Germline loops: CDR1 MNHNY, CDR2 SVGAGI (reference sequence). Trimming removed 7 bases at V and 7 bases at J, with 23 bases between. The CDR3 covers 16 residues. As DNA, the CDR3 is TGTGCCAGCAACCCCCCTACAGGTTCCCTGGCAAATGAGCAGTTCTTC. Translated: CASNPPTGSLANEQFF.

The genes are TRBV6-1 and TRBJ2-7; 14 nucleotides align to TRBD2. Per germline, CDR1 MNHNS and CDR2 SASEGT. V trimming: 3 bases; J trimming: 3 bases; junction bases outside the gene matches: 7. The CDR3 is 17 amino acids. CDR3 protein: CASSEASGLAGVYEQYF. The CDR3 DNA follows: TGTGCCAGCAGTGAGGCCTCGGGACTAGCGGGAGTCTACGAGCAGTACTTC.

This rearrangement joins TRBV19 to TRBJ2-3; D remains unclear. The CDR3 runs 12 residues. The germline V and J ends were trimmed by 5 bases and 2 bases, with 5 bases remaining between them. Germline CDR1 LNHDA, CDR2 SQIVND (reference sequence). CDR3 protein: CASSRNTDTQYF. The CDR3 DNA reads as TGTGCCAGTAGTCGTAACACAGATACGCAGTATTTT.